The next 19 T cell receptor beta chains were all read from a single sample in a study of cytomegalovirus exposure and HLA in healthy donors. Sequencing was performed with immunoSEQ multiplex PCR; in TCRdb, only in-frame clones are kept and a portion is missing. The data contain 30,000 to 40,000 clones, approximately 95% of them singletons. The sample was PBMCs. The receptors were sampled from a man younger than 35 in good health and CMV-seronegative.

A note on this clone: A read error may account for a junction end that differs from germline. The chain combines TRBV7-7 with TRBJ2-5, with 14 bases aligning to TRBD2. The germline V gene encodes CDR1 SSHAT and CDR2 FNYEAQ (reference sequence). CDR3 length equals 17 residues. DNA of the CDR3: TGTGCTAGCAGCTTAGTCGGGACTAGCGGGGGTAGCGAGACCCAGTACTTC. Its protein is CASSLVGTSGGSETQYF.

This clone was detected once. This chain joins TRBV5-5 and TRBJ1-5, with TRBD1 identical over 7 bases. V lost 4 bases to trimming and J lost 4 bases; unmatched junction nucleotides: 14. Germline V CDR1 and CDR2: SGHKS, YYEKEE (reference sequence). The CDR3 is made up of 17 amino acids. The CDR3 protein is CASSLGQARGGNQPQHF. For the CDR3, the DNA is TGTGCCAGCAGCCTCGGACAGGCTCGTGGGGGAAATCAGCCCCAGCATTTT.

The CDR3 loop is CASASRPGLLAITEAFF. The CDR3, as DNA: TGTGCCAGCGCATCCCGGCCAGGGCTACTGGCTATCACTGAAGCTTTCTTT. V usage is TRBV5-4 and J usage is TRBJ1-1; tentatively, D is TRBD1 (5 bases). This CDR3 is 17 amino acids long. Between the trimmed V and J ends, which lost 7 bases and 4 bases, there was a span of 26 bases. Germline V gene data show CDR1 as SGHNT and CDR2 as YYREEE (reference sequence). Based on the CDR3 plus reference TRBV5-4 and TRBJ1-1, the full variable domain is ETGVTQSPTHLIKTRGQQVTLRCSSQSGHNTVSWYQQALGQGPQFIFQYYREEENGRGNFPPRFSGLQFPNYSSELNVNALELDDSALYLCASASRPGLLAITEAFFGQGTRLTVV.

In nucleotides, the CDR3 is TGTGCCAGCAGCCAACAGGCCAACTCTGGAAACACCATATATTTT. It specifies CASSQQANSGNTIYF. The genes are TRBV16 and TRBJ1-3, with D hard to call. Looked up from germline, CDR1 is KGHSY and CDR2 is FQNENV. This CDR3 spans 15 amino acids. V lost 2 bases and J lost 0, with 8 bases in between.

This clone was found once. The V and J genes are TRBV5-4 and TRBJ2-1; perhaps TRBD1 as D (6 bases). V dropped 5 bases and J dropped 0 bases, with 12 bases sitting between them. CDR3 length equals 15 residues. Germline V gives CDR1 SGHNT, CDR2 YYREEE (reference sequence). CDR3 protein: CASSSGQSSYNEQFF. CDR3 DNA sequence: TGTGCCAGCAGTTCCGGACAGAGCTCCTACAATGAGCAGTTCTTC. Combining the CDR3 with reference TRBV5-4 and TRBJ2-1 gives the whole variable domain ETGVTQSPTHLIKTRGQQVTLRCSSQSGHNTVSWYQQALGQGPQFIFQYYREEENGRGNFPPRFSGLQFPNYSSELNVNALELDDSALYLCASSSGQSSYNEQFFGPGTRLTVL.

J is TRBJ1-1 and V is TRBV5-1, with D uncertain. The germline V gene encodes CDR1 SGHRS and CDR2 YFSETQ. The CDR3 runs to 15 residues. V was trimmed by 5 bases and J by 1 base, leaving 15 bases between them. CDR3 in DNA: TGCGCCAGCAGACCCGAAGACTTATCGAACACTGAAGCTTTCTTT. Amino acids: CASRPEDLSNTEAFF.

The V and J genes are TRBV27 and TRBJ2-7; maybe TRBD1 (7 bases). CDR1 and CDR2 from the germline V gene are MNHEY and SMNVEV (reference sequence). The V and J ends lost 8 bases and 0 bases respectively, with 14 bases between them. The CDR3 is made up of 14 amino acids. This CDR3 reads CASSRDRASYEQYF. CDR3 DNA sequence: TGTGCCAGCTCGCGGGACAGAGCCTCCTACGAGCAGTACTTC.

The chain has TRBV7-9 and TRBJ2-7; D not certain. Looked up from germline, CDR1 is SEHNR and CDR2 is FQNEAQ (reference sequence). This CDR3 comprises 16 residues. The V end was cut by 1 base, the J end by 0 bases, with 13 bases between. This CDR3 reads CASSLGSVKSSYEQYF. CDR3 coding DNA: TGTGCCAGCAGCTTAGGATCAGTAAAAAGCTCCTACGAGCAGTACTTC.

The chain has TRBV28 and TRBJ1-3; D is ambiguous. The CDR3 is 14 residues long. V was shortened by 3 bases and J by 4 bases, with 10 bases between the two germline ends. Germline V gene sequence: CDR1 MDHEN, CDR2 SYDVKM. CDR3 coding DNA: TGTGCCAGCAGTTTTGGAGGGATGGGAAACACCATATATTTT. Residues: CASSFGGMGNTIYF.

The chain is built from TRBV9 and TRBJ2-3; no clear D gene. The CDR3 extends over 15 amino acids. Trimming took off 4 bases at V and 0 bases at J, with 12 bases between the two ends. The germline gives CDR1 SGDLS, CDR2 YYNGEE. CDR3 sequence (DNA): TGTGCCAGCAGCCCCCGCGGCTTGAGCACAGATACGCAGTATTTT. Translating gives CASSPRGLSTDTQYF.

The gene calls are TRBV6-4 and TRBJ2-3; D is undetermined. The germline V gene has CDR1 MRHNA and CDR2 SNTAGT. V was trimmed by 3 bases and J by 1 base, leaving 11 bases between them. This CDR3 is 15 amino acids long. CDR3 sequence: CASSEDSTGTDTQYF. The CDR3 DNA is TGTGCCAGCAGTGAAGACTCTACCGGCACAGATACGCAGTATTTT.

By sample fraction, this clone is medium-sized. As DNA, the CDR3 is TGTGCCAGCAGCCCCAGGGACCCCGGGACAGGGCTCTCTGGAAACACCATATATTTT. Protein sequence: CASSPRDPGTGLSGNTIYF. The rearrangement uses TRBV5-4 and TRBJ1-3, with 9 nucleotides matching TRBD1. CDR1 is SGHNT, CDR2 YYREEE, per germline (reference sequence). This CDR3 is 19 amino acids long. The V gene end was trimmed by 4 bases and the J gene end by 0 bases; junction bases not matched to a gene: 14.

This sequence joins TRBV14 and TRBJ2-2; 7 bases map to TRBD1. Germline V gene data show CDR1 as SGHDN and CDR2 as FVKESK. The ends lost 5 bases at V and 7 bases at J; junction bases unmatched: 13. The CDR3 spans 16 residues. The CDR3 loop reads CASSYEQGWNSGELFF. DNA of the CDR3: TGTGCCAGCAGCTACGAACAGGGGTGGAATAGCGGGGAGCTGTTTTTT.

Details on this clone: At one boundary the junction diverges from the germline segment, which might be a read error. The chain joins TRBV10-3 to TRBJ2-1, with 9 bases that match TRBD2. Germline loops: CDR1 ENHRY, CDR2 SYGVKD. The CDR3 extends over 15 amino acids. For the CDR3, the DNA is TGTGCCACCAGTTTTCAGCGGGAGGCGCACAATGAGCAGTTCTTC. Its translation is CATSFQREAHNEQFF.

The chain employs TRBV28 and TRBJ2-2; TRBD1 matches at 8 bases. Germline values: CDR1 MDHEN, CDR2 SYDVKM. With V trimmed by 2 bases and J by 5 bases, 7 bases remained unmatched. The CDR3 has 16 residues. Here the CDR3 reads CASSLPTTGATGELFF. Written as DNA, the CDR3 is TGTGCCAGCAGTTTACCAACGACAGGGGCGACCGGGGAGCTGTTTTTT.

In DNA form, the CDR3 reads TGTGCCAGCAGCTTTGTCAAACCAGCGGAAGCTTTCTTT. Encoded protein: CASSFVKPAEAFF. The genes are TRBV11-2 and TRBJ1-1; D is ambiguous. Trimming left V 3 bases short and J 8 bases short, with 13 bases between. Per germline, CDR1 SGHAT and CDR2 FQNNGV. This CDR3 region has 13 residues. Looking up the rest from reference TRBV11-2 and TRBJ1-1 gives the full variable domain: EAGVAQSPRYKIIEKRQSVAFWCNPISGHATLYWYQQILGQGPKLLIQFQNNGVVDDSQLPKDRFSAERLKGVDSTLKIQPAKLEDSAVYLCASSFVKPAEAFFGQGTRLTVV.

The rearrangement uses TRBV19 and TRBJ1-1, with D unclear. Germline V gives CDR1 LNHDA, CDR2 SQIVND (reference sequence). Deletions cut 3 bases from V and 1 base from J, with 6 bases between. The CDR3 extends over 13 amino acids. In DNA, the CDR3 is TGTGCCAGTAGTATCGGGAAGAACACTGAAGCTTTCTTT. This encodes CASSIGKNTEAFF.

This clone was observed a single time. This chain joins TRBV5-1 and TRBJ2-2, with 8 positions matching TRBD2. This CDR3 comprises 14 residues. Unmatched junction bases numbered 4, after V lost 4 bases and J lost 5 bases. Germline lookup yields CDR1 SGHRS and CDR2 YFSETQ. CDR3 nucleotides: TGCGCCAGCAGCCCCGGACTAGCTACCGGGGAGCTGTTTTTT. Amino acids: CASSPGLATGELFF.

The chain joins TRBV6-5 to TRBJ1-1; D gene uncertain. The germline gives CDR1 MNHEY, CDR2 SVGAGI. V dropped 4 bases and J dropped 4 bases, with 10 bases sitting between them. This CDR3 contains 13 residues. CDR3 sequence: CASSSGVATEAFF. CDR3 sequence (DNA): TGTGCCAGCAGTTCCGGGGTGGCCACTGAAGCTTTCTTT.